This TCR beta chain was recorded in a study of molecular identifiers for immune sequencing clone quantification. Using 10%, 30% or 50% RNA, naive CD8 libraries were derived from 20,000 to 1,000,000 sorted cells. This CDR3 region has 14 residues. The junction had 5 bases not matched to a gene; V was cut back by 6 bases and J by 2 bases. Germline V gene sequence: CDR1 SQVTM, CDR2 ANQGSEA. Notes on the study in general: Clones of above 20 RNA copies carried over 97% of effector molecules; in naive cells they carried under 1%. Detection of one spiked Jurkat cell's TCR RNA reportedly worked in about a million naive cells.

This clonotype has just a few counts. Antigen specificity is unknown. Bulk libraries came from a prior protocol with listed TCR primers. One entry per CDR3 protein results from TCRdb running MiXCR on the PCR reads. The sample has about 53,000 distinct CDR3 sequences; roughly a third are singletons. The sample taken for sequencing was naive CD8+ T cells from blood, with Jurkat cell RNA spiked in. The subset is: FACS-sorted CD8+CD4-CCR7+CD45RA+ naive T cells. The V and J genes are TRBV29-1 and TRBJ2-2, with TRBD1 matching over 8 bases. The source is a human donor in good health. Some libraries in this study had Jurkat cell RNA spiked in. CDR3 in amino acids: CSVRQGINTGELFF. The CDR3 DNA sequence: TGCAGCGTACGACAGGGGATAAACACCGGGGAGCTGTTTTTT.